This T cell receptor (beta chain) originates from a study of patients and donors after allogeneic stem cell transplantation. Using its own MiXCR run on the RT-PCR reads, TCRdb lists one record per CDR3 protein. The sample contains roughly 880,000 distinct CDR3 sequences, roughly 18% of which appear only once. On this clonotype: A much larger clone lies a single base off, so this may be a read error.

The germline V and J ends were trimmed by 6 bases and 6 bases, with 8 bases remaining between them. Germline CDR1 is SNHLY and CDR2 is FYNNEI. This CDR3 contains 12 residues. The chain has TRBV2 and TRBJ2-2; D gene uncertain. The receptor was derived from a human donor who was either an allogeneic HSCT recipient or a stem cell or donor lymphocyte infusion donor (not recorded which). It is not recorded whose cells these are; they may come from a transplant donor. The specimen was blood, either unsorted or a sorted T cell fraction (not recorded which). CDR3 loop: CASSDVAGELFF. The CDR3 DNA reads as TGTGCCAGCAGCGATGTGGCCGGGGAGCTGTTTTTT.